Below, 9 T cell receptor beta chains from the same sample are listed, as sequenced in a study of OX40 agonist ivuxolimab in advanced cancers. Sequenced by immunoSEQ multiplex PCR; TCRdb stores in-frame clones only, minus some. Of more than 50,000 clones listed, roughly nine tenths are singletons. The source material was CD4+ or CD8+ T cells sorted from blood, sampled in a trial of the OX40 agonist ivuxolimab. Receptors originate from an adult with an advanced solid tumor such as melanoma, head and neck, liver or kidney cancer.

CDR3 sequence (DNA): TGTGCCAGCAGCTTCCGACAGGGGAGTCCCTACGAGCAGTACTTC. This gives the protein CASSFRQGSPYEQYF. The genes are TRBV11-2 and TRBJ2-7; TRBD1 agrees at 8 bases. CDR1 is SGHAT, CDR2 FQNNGV, per germline. The length of the CDR3 is 15 residues. V was clipped by 3 bases and J by 2 bases; unmatched bases: 6.

The gene calls are TRBV19 and TRBJ2-2; D possibly matches TRBD1 or TRBD2 (5 bases each). Germline assignment: CDR1 LNHDA and CDR2 SQIVND (reference sequence). The CDR3 spans 12 residues. Trimming pared 6 bases from V and 6 bases from J, leaving 8 bases between. CDR3 amino acids: CASRGESGELFF. The CDR3 region has the DNA TGTGCCAGTAGAGGGGAGTCCGGGGAGCTGTTTTTT.

The rearrangement joins TRBV11-2 to TRBJ1-1; 8 bases line up with TRBD1. J lost 6 bases, V lost 8 bases, and 11 bases had no gene match. CDR1 is SGHAT, CDR2 FQNNGV, per germline. This CDR3 is built from 14 residues. CDR3 sequence reads: CASRETGGWPEAFF. The CDR3 DNA sequence: TGTGCCAGCCGGGAAACAGGGGGTTGGCCTGAAGCTTTCTTT.

The chain has TRBV12-5 and TRBJ2-7, with D unresolved. Per germline, CDR1 LGHNT and CDR2 FRNRAP. There are 13 residues in the CDR3. V shed 8 bases and J shed 7 bases, with 18 bases lying between them. The CDR3 region has the DNA TGTGCTAGTAGTGAACAGACCCAGCTGGAGCAGTACTTC. It codes for CASSEQTQLEQYF.

This rearrangement joins TRBV19 to TRBJ1-5; the D gene is possibly TRBD1 (5 bases). CDR3 length: 15 residues. The V gene lost 3 bases and the J gene lost 7 bases, with 16 bases spanning the gap. CDR1 LNHDA and CDR2 SQIVND come from the germline V gene (reference sequence). CDR3 sequence: CASSISLGLYQPQHF. The CDR3 DNA follows: TGTGCCAGTAGTATCTCCCTGGGACTCTACCAGCCCCAGCATTTT.

This chain links TRBV27 with TRBJ2-1, with TRBD2 identical over 10 bases. The V gene's germline CDR1 is MNHEY and CDR2 SMNVEV (reference sequence). After removal of 5 bases from V and 8 bases from J, the junction contained 9 bases not matched to a gene. The CDR3 totals 15 residues. In DNA, the CDR3 is TGTGCCAGCAGTCCTGTAGCGGGAGGAGGGTATGAGCAGTTCTTC. It is translated as CASSPVAGGGYEQFF.

This clone was seen once. The V call is TRBV7-2, the J call TRBJ1-5, with D maybe TRBD1 (6 bases). The CDR3 has 15 residues. Trimming took 6 bases from V and 1 from J, leaving 13 bases between them. Germline assignment: CDR1 SGHTA and CDR2 FQGNSA. CDR3 region: CASRWLGASNQPQHF. CDR3 nucleotides: TGTGCCAGCAGATGGCTGGGGGCAAGCAATCAGCCCCAGCATTTT. The entire variable domain, with the rest obtained from reference TRBV7-2 and TRBJ1-5, is as follows: GAGVSQSPSNKVTEKGKDVELRCDPISGHTALYWYRQSLGQGLEFLIYFQGNSAPDKSGLPSDRFSAERTGGSVSTLTIQRTQQEDSAVYLCASRWLGASNQPQHFGDGTRLSIL.

The CDR3 coding sequence is TGTGCCAGTATGCAGGGGGCAGACGGGGAGCTGTTTTTT. Its protein is CASMQGADGELFF. The V call is TRBV19, the J call TRBJ2-2, with TRBD1 matching over 8 bases. Germline trimming cut 7 bases from V and 7 bases from J; bases unmatched to any gene: 5. The germline V gene encodes CDR1 LNHDA and CDR2 SQIVND (reference sequence). This CDR3 region has 13 residues.

V gene TRBV5-4 combines with J gene TRBJ2-4, with 7 positions matching TRBD2. V was pared by 5 bases and J by 1 base, with 3 bases of the junction left unmatched. The CDR3 consists of 14 residues. The germline gives CDR1 SGHNT, CDR2 YYREEE (reference sequence). CDR3 loop: CASSDSGAKNIQYF. CDR3 sequence (DNA): TGTGCCAGCAGTGATAGCGGGGCCAAAAACATTCAGTACTTC.